This T cell receptor beta chain was recorded in a study of blood T cell repertoires in COVID-19. Across the study: PBMCs, B-cell-depleted T cells, or T cells provided the cDNA or gDNA that made up the material.

Sequenced by immunoSEQ multiplex PCR; TCRdb stores in-frame clones only, minus some. There are 150,000 to 200,000 clones in the sample; 87% occur only once, and 3.7% lies in the top ten. CDR3 length: 15 residues. With 5 bases removed from V and 6 bases from J, the gap between germline ends came to 17 bases. The germline gives CDR1 SNHLY, CDR2 FYNNEI. The sequence came from a man aged 18 to 29 with active or convalescent COVID-19. This chain joins TRBV2 and TRBJ2-1; a weak D match, TRBD1 (6 bases). Specimen: peripheral blood. This CDR3 is CASSLSIQGRNEQFF. The CDR3 bases are TGTGCCAGCAGTCTATCTATACAGGGTCGCAATGAGCAGTTCTTC.